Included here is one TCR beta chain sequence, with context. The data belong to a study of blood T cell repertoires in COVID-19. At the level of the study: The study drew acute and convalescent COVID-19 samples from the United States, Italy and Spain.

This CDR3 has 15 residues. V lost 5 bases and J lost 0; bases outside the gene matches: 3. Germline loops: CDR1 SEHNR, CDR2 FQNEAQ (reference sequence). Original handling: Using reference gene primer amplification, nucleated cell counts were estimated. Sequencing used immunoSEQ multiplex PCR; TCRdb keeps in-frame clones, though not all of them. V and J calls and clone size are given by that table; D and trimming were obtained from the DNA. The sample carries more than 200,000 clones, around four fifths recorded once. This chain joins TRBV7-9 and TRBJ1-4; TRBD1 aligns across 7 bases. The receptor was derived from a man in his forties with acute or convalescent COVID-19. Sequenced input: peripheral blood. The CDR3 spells CASSKGQTTNEKLFF. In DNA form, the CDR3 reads TGTGCCAGCAGCAAGGGACAGACAACTAATGAAAAACTGTTTTTT.